The 7 T cell receptor beta chains below all came from one sample that was sequenced in a study of blood T cell repertoires in COVID-19. Repertoires were generated with immunoSEQ multiplex PCR, while TCRdb's copy carries only in-frame clones and drops some. The repertoire has over 200,000 clones, about 90% of them found once; the top ten carry 1.9%. The sequenced sample consisted of peripheral blood. All receptors derive from a man in his forties with active or convalescent COVID-19.

The chain has TRBV14 and TRBJ1-5; D call uncertain. V lost 0 bases and J lost 6, with 6 bases in between. Per the germline V gene, CDR1 is SGHDN and CDR2 is FVKESK. This CDR3 region has 13 residues. CDR3 sequence reads: CASSQDWSQPQHF. CDR3 in DNA: TGTGCCAGCAGCCAAGATTGGAGTCAGCCCCAGCATTTT.

This chain connects TRBV7-3 to TRBJ2-3; 7 positions agree with TRBD2. CDR1 and CDR2 from the germline V gene are SGHTA and FQGTGA. V was pared by 4 bases and J by 2 bases, with 9 bases of the junction left unmatched. This CDR3 region has 16 residues. The CDR3: CASSSRAGSPTDTQYF. The CDR3 DNA reads TGTGCCAGCAGCTCTCGAGCGGGGTCCCCCACAGATACGCAGTATTTT.

This clone was observed at least ten times. The gene calls are TRBV4-2 and TRBJ2-1, with 11 bases that match TRBD2. Germline CDR1 and CDR2: LGHNA and YNFKEQ. CDR3 length equals 16 residues. Losses at the gene ends were 4 bases for V and 2 bases for J; bases not matched to a gene: 4. DNA for the CDR3: TGTGCCAGCAGCCCATCGGGACTAGCGGCCTACAATGAGCAGTTCTTC. This sequence encodes CASSPSGLAAYNEQFF.

This clone was picked up a small number of times. The chain combines TRBV6-1 with TRBJ1-3; D might be TRBD1 (6 bases). Germline V gene data show CDR1 as MNHNS and CDR2 as SASEGT. The CDR3 loop spans 14 amino acids. The V end was cut by 0 bases, the J end by 5 bases, with 8 bases between. The CDR3, as DNA: TGTGCCAGCAGTGAAGCCACAGGGCGAAACACCATATATTTT. Amino acid sequence: CASSEATGRNTIYF.

This clone was recorded a few times. The V and J genes are TRBV28 and TRBJ1-2; 9 bases agree with TRBD1. CDR3 length: 14 residues. Germline V gives CDR1 MDHEN, CDR2 SYDVKM. J was trimmed by 2 bases and V by 5 bases; bases with no gene match: 3. In nucleotides, the CDR3 is TGTGCCAGCAGTCCCGACAGGGGGAACTATGGCTACACCTTC. Translating it yields CASSPDRGNYGYTF.

The table lists this clone with a few counts. The chain combines TRBV19 with TRBJ2-7; 7 bases line up with TRBD1. This CDR3 contains 17 residues. Germline V gives CDR1 LNHDA, CDR2 SQIVND (reference sequence). With V trimmed by 0 bases and J by 2 bases, 10 bases remained unmatched. In DNA, the CDR3 is TGTGCCAGTAGTATAGACCCCACGAGGACAGGAGCCTACGAGCAGTACTTC. Translating it yields CASSIDPTRTGAYEQYF.

This clone has just one count. The genes are TRBV7-9 and TRBJ2-3; D unresolved. This CDR3 has 13 amino acids. Germline-derived CDR1 and CDR2 are SEHNR and FQNEAQ (reference sequence). V lost 7 bases and J lost 1, with 9 bases in between. CDR3 DNA: TGTGCCAGCACCTCTCGAGGCACAGATACGCAGTATTTT. Translation gives CASTSRGTDTQYF.